This T cell receptor (beta chain) was captured in a study of CD4+ T cells in melanoma. Comments on this clone: Its specificity is unknown.

Germline V CDR1 and CDR2: SGHDT, YYEEEE. After removal of 4 bases from V and 6 bases from J, the junction contained 1 base not matched to a gene. The CDR3 length is 11 residues. The study's findings and limits: Diverse differentiation states were reported for melanoma neoantigen-specific CD4+ T cells. A reported correlation linked neoantigen-specific CD4+ T cells to CD8+, macrophage and B cell function.

Method: immunoSEQ multiplex PCR; TCRdb's copy keeps in-frame clones and lacks some. The sample includes about 20,000 clones, around 82% of them seen just once. The sample comprised cells from a culture (not recorded whether cultured in vitro). The J gene is TRBJ2-7, the V gene TRBV5-6; TRBD2 aligns across 7 bases. This receptor was identified in a human donor with melanoma. The CDR3 DNA sequence: TGTGCCAGCAGCCGGGGGGTCGAGCAGTACTTC. This codes for CASSRGVEQYF.